These 18 T cell receptor beta chains share one sample of origin, sequenced in a study of PD-1 blockade in classical Hodgkin lymphoma (dated by TCRdb to the early 2020s). Libraries were made using the immunoSEQ multiplex PCR assay. TCRdb took over this immuneACCESS table, retaining in-frame rearrangements with V and J assigned. Such tables are incomplete; in checked studies, under half of the missing clones stem from an unresolved V gene, and the remainder is unexplained. The sample table lists just over 60,000 clones, 70% to 90% of them with a count of one. Around 12% of the sample rests with the top ten. Read against the paper, the sample's time point label means: cycle 1 day 1 (C1D1), immediately before nivolumab initiation. Relapse after autologous stem cell transplantation had occurred in all trial patients, and cohorts A, B and C were distinguished by prior brentuximab vedotin exposure. Source: peripheral blood mononuclear cells (PBMCs), taken at baseline. The receptors stem from a human donor with classical Hodgkin lymphoma.

The V and J genes are TRBV4-3 and TRBJ2-1; unclear D gene. V was clipped by 1 base and J by 8 bases, with 21 bases between them. This CDR3 contains 17 residues. Germline V lookup: CDR1 LGHNA, CDR2 YSLEER. DNA of the CDR3: TGCGCCAGCAGCCAAGCCCGACCTAATGATCCGTACCATGAGCAGTTCTTC. It codes for CASSQARPNDPYHEQFF.

The V gene is TRBV7-2, the J gene TRBJ1-6, with a weak D call TRBD1 (6 bases). CDR3 length equals 17 residues. Germline V gene lookup returns CDR1 SGHTA and CDR2 FQGNSA. Deletions cut 3 bases from V and 6 bases from J, with 18 bases between. CDR3 sequence: CASSFTGRGGGNSPLHF. Here the CDR3 DNA reads TGTGCCAGCAGCTTCACCGGCAGGGGTGGGGGTAATTCACCCCTCCACTTT.

The chain couples TRBV7-9 to TRBJ2-7; the D is unclear. Germline CDR1 and CDR2: SEHNR and FQNEAQ (reference sequence). The length of the CDR3 is 11 residues. The V gene lost 5 bases and the J gene lost 2 bases, with 4 bases spanning the gap. The CDR3 sequence: CASSETYEQYF. The CDR3 DNA is TGTGCCAGCAGCGAGACCTACGAGCAGTACTTC.

The chain employs TRBV30 and TRBJ1-2; perhaps TRBD1 as D (5 bases). The CDR3 has 14 amino acids. The germline V and J ends were trimmed by 0 bases and 3 bases, with 11 bases remaining between them. In germline, CDR1 is GTSNPN, CDR2 SVGIG (reference sequence). The CDR3 nucleotides are TGTGCCTGGAGTGTGCAGGGAGGGGACTATGGCTACACCTTC. Amino acids: CAWSVQGGDYGYTF.

The rearrangement links TRBV15 to TRBJ2-7; the D gene is possibly TRBD2 (5 bases). V lost 0 bases to trimming and J lost 5 bases, with 8 bases between them. The germline CDR1 and CDR2 sequences are LNHNV and YYDKDF (reference sequence). The CDR3 is made up of 13 amino acids. Here the CDR3 DNA reads TGTGCCACCAGCAGAGATACGGGGAACGAGCAGTACTTC. This encodes CATSRDTGNEQYF.

This clone has a single count. The gene calls are TRBV7-9 and TRBJ2-5, with 7 positions matching TRBD2. V lost 3 bases and J lost 5; bases outside the gene matches: 3. The CDR3 contains 13 residues. Per the germline V gene, CDR1 is SEHNR and CDR2 is FQNEAQ (reference sequence). CDR3 bases: TGTGCCAGCAGCTTGGGAGGGTTTGAGACCCAGTACTTC. This gives the protein CASSLGGFETQYF.

As DNA, the CDR3 is TGTGCCAGCAGCCTACAGGGGACCTACAATGAGCAGTTCTTC. This codes for CASSLQGTYNEQFF. The chain uses TRBV7-6 and TRBJ2-1; 7 bases line up with TRBD1. The CDR3 is made up of 14 amino acids. V gave up 5 bases and J gave up 2 bases; unmatched junction bases: 3. Germline values: CDR1 SGHVS, CDR2 FNYEAQ.

This chain uses TRBV28 with TRBJ1-5, with D possibly matching TRBD1 (5 bases). The CDR3 totals 16 residues. Per germline, CDR1 MDHEN and CDR2 SYDVKM. V lost 8 bases and J 3 bases, leaving 20 bases between the germline ends. This CDR3 is CASLLSEGKTNQPQHF. The CDR3, as DNA: TGTGCCAGCCTCCTCTCCGAGGGGAAAACCAATCAGCCCCAGCATTTT.

To note about this clone: This same CDR3 is encoded by further DNA sequences in the sample. The chain is built from TRBV30 and TRBJ1-5; D not certain. The germline V gene encodes CDR1 GTSNPN and CDR2 SVGIG (reference sequence). This CDR3 region has 12 residues. Trimming cost V 0 bases and J 6 bases, with 6 bases left between them. This CDR3 is CAWSVRGQPQHF. CDR3 DNA: TGTGCCTGGAGTGTACGAGGTCAGCCCCAGCATTTT.

The V gene is TRBV5-1, the J gene TRBJ2-7; maybe TRBD1 (6 bases). Germline lookup yields CDR1 SGHRS and CDR2 YFSETQ. The CDR3 loop spans 15 amino acids. V was trimmed by 0 bases and J by 3 bases, leaving 13 bases between them. The CDR3 DNA reads as TGCGCCAGCAGCTTGGCCGGACAGCTTTACTACGAGCAGTACTTC. Amino acids: CASSLAGQLYYEQYF.

The V gene is TRBV14, the J gene TRBJ2-3; no definite D call. The CDR3 extends over 13 amino acids. V was pared by 2 bases and J by 6 bases, with 9 bases between. CDR1 is SGHDN, CDR2 FVKESK, per germline. DNA of the CDR3: TGTGCCAGCAGCCAACATTGGCGGGATACGCAGTATTTT. Protein: CASSQHWRDTQYF.

The chain couples TRBV7-8 to TRBJ1-1; D is unresolved. The CDR3 sequence is 13 residues long. V lost 5 bases and J lost 1, with 8 bases in between. The germline V gene encodes CDR1 SGHVS and CDR2 FQNEAQ. The CDR3 region is CASSRRENTEAFF. The CDR3 nucleotides read TGTGCCAGCAGCCGAAGGGAGAACACTGAAGCTTTCTTT.

This chain connects TRBV2 to TRBJ2-1, with 10 bases identical to TRBD1. Germline V gene lookup returns CDR1 SNHLY and CDR2 FYNNEI. V lost 6 bases, J lost 3 bases, and 5 bases stayed unmatched. The CDR3 length is 15 residues. The CDR3 nucleotides are TGTGCCAGCAGCGGGGACAGGGGAAGCTACAATGAGCAGTTCTTC. The encoded protein is CASSGDRGSYNEQFF.

V gene TRBV5-1 combines with J gene TRBJ2-3, with 10 bases that match TRBD1. The CDR3 has 17 residues. With V trimmed by 4 bases and J by 5 bases, 13 bases remained unmatched. Germline V gene lookup returns CDR1 SGHRS and CDR2 YFSETQ. CDR3 sequence reads: CASSTTGTGELGDTQYF. CDR3 DNA: TGCGCCAGCAGCACCACCGGGACAGGGGAGCTTGGAGATACGCAGTATTTT.

The V gene is TRBV7-6, the J gene TRBJ2-1; unclear D gene. V lost 5 bases and J lost 3, with 5 bases in between. The CDR3 contains 12 residues. The germline V gene encodes CDR1 SGHVS and CDR2 FNYEAQ. The CDR3 nucleotides read TGTGCCAGCAGCCCCGGCTACAATGAGCAGTTCTTC. Amino acids: CASSPGYNEQFF. Together with reference TRBV7-6 and TRBJ2-1, the CDR3 gives the full variable domain: GAGVSQSPRYKVTKRGQDVALRCDPISGHVSLYWYRQALGQGPEFLTYFNYEAQQDKSGLPNDRFSAERPEGSISTLTIQRTEQRDSAMYRCASSPGYNEQFFGPGTRLTVL.

The chain carries TRBV9 and TRBJ1-6; maybe TRBD1 (5 bases). The V end was cut by 8 bases, the J end by 0 bases, with 12 bases between. The CDR3 has 15 amino acids. CDR1 is SGDLS, CDR2 YYNGEE, per germline. The CDR3 DNA reads TGTGCCAGTGGCCTGGGGGGCTCCTATAATTCACCCCTCCACTTT. Translation: CASGLGGSYNSPLHF.

This clone was observed a single time. CDR3 DNA: TGTGCCAGCCGTCTCGCGGGGGGGGACAATGAGCAGTTCTTC. It translates to CASRLAGGDNEQFF. This chain uses TRBV19 with TRBJ2-1; 9 positions match TRBD2. The germline gives CDR1 LNHDA, CDR2 SQIVND (reference sequence). V lost 9 bases and J lost 5; bases outside the gene matches: 8. The CDR3 totals 14 residues.

The chain joins TRBV4-2 to TRBJ2-1; 8 nucleotides line up with TRBD1. The CDR3 sequence is 14 residues long. V trimming: 2 bases; J trimming: 8 bases; junction bases outside the gene matches: 5. Germline CDR1 reads LGHNA; CDR2 reads YNFKEQ. CDR3 coding DNA: TGTGCCAGCAGCCAACAACAGGGGGGTCATGAGCAGTTCTTC. As protein: CASSQQQGGHEQFF.